The 29 T cell receptor beta chains below all came from one sample that was sequenced in a study of blood T cell repertoires in COVID-19 (dated by TCRdb to between 2020 and 2021). Libraries were constructed by the immunoSEQ multiplex PCR assay. TCRdb provides this immuneACCESS table in a form limited to in-frame rearrangements. Some clones are lacking; in checked studies, under half of them reflect an unresolved V gene, and why the rest are absent is not known. This sample holds approximately 38,000 clones; around 90% were observed only once. Of the sample, less than 5.5% falls within the top ten clones. Sequencing was done on a sample of peripheral blood. The receptors stem from a woman aged 70-85 years with active COVID-19.

V usage is TRBV7-6 and J usage is TRBJ2-2; D is perhaps TRBD1 (5 bases). Trimming pared 5 bases from V and 8 bases from J, leaving 15 bases between. Germline CDR1 reads SGHVS; CDR2 reads FNYEAQ. The CDR3 consists of 14 residues. The CDR3 DNA reads TGTGCCAGCAGCACCACTCACAGGCGAGGGGAGCTGTTTTTT. Translating gives CASSTTHRRGELFF.

V gene TRBV28 combines with J gene TRBJ1-6; 9 bases are shared with TRBD1. This CDR3 region has 17 residues. V was pared by 5 bases and J by 0 bases, with 5 bases of the junction left unmatched. Per germline, CDR1 MDHEN and CDR2 SYDVKM. CDR3 sequence (DNA): TGTGCCAGCAGTAGGGGACAGGGTTTCTCCTATAATTCACCCCTCCACTTT. Its protein product is CASSRGQGFSYNSPLHF.

The J gene is TRBJ1-2, the V gene TRBV9, with D unresolved. Trimming removed 4 bases at V and 8 bases at J, with 12 bases between. The CDR3 runs 12 residues. Looked up from germline, CDR1 is SGDLS and CDR2 is YYNGEE. The CDR3 DNA follows: TGTGCCAGCAGCTCCCCGCAGTCCGGCTACACCTTC. It translates to CASSSPQSGYTF.

This clone was seen only a few times. J is TRBJ1-5 and V is TRBV5-8, with D hard to call. The CDR3 has 12 residues. Deletions cut 4 bases from V and 6 bases from J, with 8 bases between. Per the germline V gene, CDR1 is SGHTS and CDR2 is YDEGEE. The CDR3 sequence is CASSHFTQPQHF. The CDR3 DNA is TGTGCCAGCAGCCACTTCACTCAGCCCCAGCATTTT.

This chain connects TRBV28 to TRBJ2-7; the match to TRBD2 covers 10 bases. Germline V gene data show CDR1 as MDHEN and CDR2 as SYDVKM. This CDR3 is built from 16 residues. V shed 4 bases and J 7 bases; nucleotides not matched to a gene: 13. The CDR3 spells CASSSTPGLASWEQYF. CDR3 DNA: TGTGCCAGCAGTTCAACGCCGGGACTAGCGAGTTGGGAGCAGTACTTC.

The genes are TRBV5-4 and TRBJ1-2, with TRBD1 as a possible D gene (5 bases). The V gene lost 0 bases and the J gene lost 3 bases, with 6 bases spanning the gap. This CDR3 contains 13 residues. The germline CDR1 and CDR2 sequences are SGHNT and YYREEE (reference sequence). CDR3 bases: TGTGCCAGCAGCTTGGTGGGGCACTATGGCTACACCTTC. This gives the protein CASSLVGHYGYTF.

The chain couples TRBV5-1 to TRBJ2-2; 9 nucleotides align to TRBD1. The length of the CDR3 is 16 residues. J lost 6 bases, V lost 3 bases, and 9 bases had no gene match. The germline V gene has CDR1 SGHRS and CDR2 YFSETQ. The CDR3 spells CASSSRGTGLAGELFF. The CDR3 DNA follows: TGCGCCAGCAGCTCCCGGGGGACAGGGCTCGCCGGGGAGCTGTTTTTT. The full variable domain, its missing parts supplied by reference TRBV5-1 and TRBJ2-2, is KAGVTQTPRYLIKTRGQQVTLSCSPISGHRSVSWYQQTPGQGLQFLFEYFSETQRNKGNFPGRFSGRQFSNSRSEMNVSTLELGDSALYLCASSSRGTGLAGELFFGEGSRLTVL.

This chain uses TRBV28 with TRBJ1-5; possible D gene TRBD1, 6 bases. The CDR3 has 15 amino acids. V was clipped by 6 bases and J by 0 bases, with 12 bases between them. Germline-derived CDR1 and CDR2 are MDHEN and SYDVKM. The CDR3 DNA reads TGTGCCAGCAGCCAGGGGTCCTATAGCAATCAGCCCCAGCATTTT. This translates into CASSQGSYSNQPQHF.

The rearrangement uses TRBV7-8 and TRBJ2-7; no reliable D call. Trimming took 0 bases from V and 5 from J, leaving 8 bases between them. CDR1 and CDR2 (germline): SGHVS, FQNEAQ. This CDR3 comprises 13 residues. This CDR3 reads CASSLARRDEQYF. The DNA for the CDR3 is TGTGCCAGCAGCTTAGCAAGACGGGACGAGCAGTACTTC.

The chain has TRBV2 and TRBJ2-1, with TRBD2 identical over 10 bases. The ends lost 8 bases at V and 6 bases at J; junction bases unmatched: 10. The germline gives CDR1 SNHLY, CDR2 FYNNEI. The CDR3 runs to 15 residues. The DNA for the CDR3 is TGTGCCAGCGCCCTCCGTGGACTAGCGGCCAATGAGCAGTTCTTC. This translates into CASALRGLAANEQFF. Variable domain in full (rest from reference TRBV2 and TRBJ2-1): EPEVTQTPSHQVTQMGQEVILRCVPISNHLYFYWYRQILGQKVEFLVSFYNNEISEKSEIFDDQFSVERPDGSNFTLKIRSTKLEDSAMYFCASALRGLAANEQFFGPGTRLTVL.

Comment on this clone: Distinct nucleotide sequences in the sample also encode this CDR3. The V call is TRBV6-1, the J call TRBJ2-7; 9 positions agree with TRBD1. The CDR3 length is 15 residues. Per the germline V gene, CDR1 is MNHNS and CDR2 is SASEGT. Unmatched junction bases numbered 3, after V lost 2 bases and J lost 1 base. The CDR3 sequence is CASSEPGTGSYEQYF. CDR3 in DNA: TGTGCCAGCAGTGAACCTGGGACAGGGTCCTACGAGCAGTACTTC.

This chain uses TRBV7-8 with TRBJ1-4, with D hard to call. V shed 5 bases and J shed 0 bases, with 16 bases lying between them. The V gene's germline CDR1 is SGHVS and CDR2 FQNEAQ. The CDR3 runs 17 residues. Written as DNA, the CDR3 is TGTGCCAGCAGCCCCGAGGTGGCAGCCGCAACTAATGAAAAACTGTTTTTT. Protein sequence: CASSPEVAAATNEKLFF.

The chain is built from TRBV28 and TRBJ1-2; possible D gene TRBD1, 6 bases. The CDR3 has 15 residues. The V gene's germline CDR1 is MDHEN and CDR2 SYDVKM. Trimming took 2 bases from V and 3 from J, leaving 13 bases between them. The chain's CDR3 is CASSLGGGAHYGYTF. The CDR3 coding sequence is TGTGCCAGCAGTTTAGGAGGGGGGGCACACTATGGCTACACCTTC.

For the CDR3, the DNA is TGTGCCAGCAGCGGGGGACTAGCGGACCAAGAGACCCAGTACTTC. Translation: CASSGGLADQETQYF. The chain employs TRBV9 and TRBJ2-5, with TRBD2 matching over 11 bases. The length of the CDR3 is 15 residues. The V gene's germline CDR1 is SGDLS and CDR2 YYNGEE. With V trimmed by 3 bases and J by 0 bases, 1 base remained unmatched.

This clone has a handful of counts. The chain carries TRBV5-1 and TRBJ2-1; D might be TRBD2 (5 bases). With 2 bases removed from V and 5 bases from J, the gap between germline ends came to 8 bases. This CDR3 has 13 amino acids. Germline loops: CDR1 SGHRS, CDR2 YFSETQ. The CDR3 nucleotides are TGCGCCAGCAGCTTTAGAGCGGACAATGAGCAGTTCTTC. Translating gives CASSFRADNEQFF.

V is TRBV10-3 and J is TRBJ1-6; TRBD1 matches 8 bases. V trimming: 6 bases; J trimming: 9 bases; junction bases outside the gene matches: 7. CDR3 length: 14 residues. CDR1 is ENHRY and CDR2 is SYGVKD in the germline V gene. The CDR3 bases are TGTGCCATCAGGGGGACAGGCTCTCTTTCACCCCTCCACTTT. This codes for CAIRGTGSLSPLHF.

V gene TRBV4-2 combines with J gene TRBJ2-5; 11 bases agree with TRBD2. The CDR3 loop spans 16 amino acids. V shed 0 bases, J shed 4 bases, and the junction held 4 bases outside the gene matches. CDR1 and CDR2 from the germline V gene are LGHNA and YNFKEQ. The CDR3 coding sequence is TGTGCCAGCAGCCAAGAGGGGACTAGCGGAGGAGAGACCCAGTACTTC. This codes for CASSQEGTSGGETQYF.

The CDR3 DNA sequence: TGTGCCAGCAGCTTAGATTACGGAGGGCTCGAGACCCAGTACTTC. It translates to CASSLDYGGLETQYF. The rearrangement links TRBV11-2 to TRBJ2-5, with D perhaps matching TRBD2 (6 bases). The CDR3 is made up of 15 amino acids. With 0 bases removed from V and 5 bases from J, the gap between germline ends came to 13 bases. Germline lookup yields CDR1 SGHAT and CDR2 FQNNGV.

The chain links TRBV5-4 to TRBJ2-4; TRBD1 matches 9 bases. The junction had 5 bases not matched to a gene; V was cut back by 7 bases and J by 3 bases. CDR3 length: 14 amino acids. Per the germline V gene, CDR1 is SGHNT and CDR2 is YYREEE (reference sequence). The CDR3 sequence is CASRQGGDKNIQYF. In DNA, the CDR3 is TGTGCCAGCCGACAGGGGGGAGACAAAAACATTCAGTACTTC.

The rearrangement joins TRBV5-1 to TRBJ1-6; no definite D call. Germline CDR1 SGHRS, CDR2 YFSETQ. V was pared by 0 bases and J by 5 bases, with 15 bases between. The CDR3 spans 17 residues. CDR3 region: CASSLVGRINDNSPLHF. DNA of the CDR3: TGCGCCAGCAGCTTGGTAGGCAGGATAAACGATAATTCACCCCTCCACTTT.

V gene TRBV5-4 combines with J gene TRBJ2-3, with D possibly being TRBD2 (5 bases). Germline CDR1 is SGHNT and CDR2 is YYREEE (reference sequence). The CDR3 is 14 residues long. Trimming left V 1 base short and J 5 bases short, with 11 bases between. The CDR3 nucleotides are TGTGCCAGCAGCTTGTTTCTAGCAGGAGATACGCAGTATTTT. It codes for CASSLFLAGDTQYF.

The V gene is TRBV29-1, the J gene TRBJ1-1, with 7 bases matching TRBD1. The CDR3 length is 13 residues. V lost 1 base, J lost 7 bases, and 6 bases stayed unmatched. Germline CDR1 SQVTM, CDR2 ANQGSEA. This CDR3 reads CSVEGQGGGEAFF. CDR3 coding DNA: TGCAGCGTTGAAGGACAGGGTGGTGGTGAAGCTTTCTTT.

The rearrangement joins TRBV5-1 to TRBJ2-1; 9 nucleotides line up with TRBD2. Looked up from germline, CDR1 is SGHRS and CDR2 is YFSETQ. Germline trimming cut 4 bases from V and 9 bases from J; bases unmatched to any gene: 11. The CDR3 contains 15 residues. This CDR3 reads CASSTTSGLGSEQFF. CDR3 sequence (DNA): TGCGCCAGCAGCACCACTAGCGGGCTCGGCAGTGAGCAGTTCTTC.

This clone has only a few counts. The chain links TRBV7-6 to TRBJ2-7; D is unresolved. The CDR3 extends over 15 amino acids. Germline V CDR1 and CDR2: SGHVS, FNYEAQ. The germline V and J ends were trimmed by 1 base and 7 bases, with 17 bases remaining between them. As DNA, the CDR3 is TGTGCCAGCAGCTTAGGGTCAGTTTCAGGTGATGAGCAGTACTTC. It yields the protein CASSLGSVSGDEQYF.

This clone was observed once. This rearrangement joins TRBV7-9 to TRBJ2-5; TRBD1 matches 7 bases. V trimming: 3 bases; J trimming: 5 bases; junction bases outside the gene matches: 9. This CDR3 contains 15 residues. CDR1 SEHNR and CDR2 FQNEAQ come from the germline V gene (reference sequence). CDR3 sequence: CASSFYGRGGETQYF. The CDR3 DNA reads as TGTGCCAGCAGCTTCTATGGGAGAGGGGGCGAGACCCAGTACTTC.

To note about this clone: Germline and junction disagree at one end, which may indicate a read error. This chain joins TRBV5-1 and TRBJ2-1, with 10 bases that match TRBD2. The CDR3 runs 14 residues. CDR1 SGHRS and CDR2 YFSETQ come from the germline V gene. CDR3 residues: CASSLERGGVEQFF. The DNA of the CDR3 is TGCGCCAGCAGTTTGGAGCGGGGGGGCGTCGAGCAGTTCTTC. The full variable domain, with the rest looked up from reference TRBV5-1 and TRBJ2-1, is KAGVTQTPRYLIKTRGQQVTLSCSPISGHRSVSWYQQTPGQGLQFLFEYFSETQRNKGNFPGRFSGRQFSNSRSEMNVSTLELGDSALYLCASSLERGGVEQFFGPGTRLTVL.

The chain recombines TRBV5-1 with TRBJ2-7, with 7 bases that match TRBD1. Germline trimming cut 0 bases from V and 9 bases from J; bases unmatched to any gene: 3. CDR1 and CDR2 (germline): SGHRS, YFSETQ. The CDR3 totals 12 residues. The CDR3 bases are TGCGCCAGCAGCTTGGGGCAGGGGGTGCAGTACTTC. It translates to CASSLGQGVQYF.

The chain recombines TRBV14 with TRBJ2-5; 10 bases align to TRBD2. Germline V gives CDR1 SGHDN, CDR2 FVKESK. The CDR3 is 16 amino acids. The ends lost 4 bases at V and 4 bases at J; junction bases unmatched: 9. The CDR3 here is CASSLLAGGPGETQYF. Written as DNA, the CDR3 is TGTGCCAGCAGCCTTTTAGCGGGGGGTCCGGGAGAGACCCAGTACTTC.

This clone was observed once. This chain connects TRBV7-8 to TRBJ1-2; D unclear. This CDR3 comprises 15 residues. V was shortened by 0 bases and J by 0 bases, with 8 bases between the two germline ends. Germline CDR1 is SGHVS and CDR2 is FQNEAQ. The CDR3 coding sequence is TGTGCCAGCAGCTTAGCTGAGGATTCTAACTATGGCTACACCTTC. Translation: CASSLAEDSNYGYTF.